This T cell receptor (beta chain) was recorded in a study of immune evolution from preneoplasia to lung adenocarcinoma. With regard to this clone: What it recognizes is unknown.

Sequenced by immunoSEQ multiplex PCR; TCRdb stores in-frame clones only, minus some. The table shows 3,500 to 4,500 clones, with around 83% occurring only once. Trimming cost V 6 bases and J 8 bases; bases outside gene matches: 0. The germline V gene has CDR1 MNHNY and CDR2 SVGAGI (reference sequence). This CDR3 is built from 11 residues. Between the mid-2010s and the late 2010s, patients underwent resection in Japan or China. Each case's diagnosis was confirmed by two pathologists on H&E. Findings and caveats of the study: From normal lung to invasive adenocarcinoma, top clone frequencies appeared to decrease.

Sample: FFPE minimally invasive lung adenocarcinoma tissue. The TCR sequence derives from a person aged 55-75 years with lung adenocarcinoma. The rearrangement links TRBV6-6 to TRBJ1-2; TRBD1 matches at 10 bases. The CDR3 region is CASRDRGGYTF. The CDR3 DNA follows: TGTGCCAGCAGGGACAGGGGGGGCTACACCTTC.